The T cell receptor beta chain described here comes from a study of response to subunit inactivated influenza vaccine. The study, taken as a whole, reports: Each seasonal influenza vaccination, the authors suggested, recruits few new T cells.

TCRdb re-called the RT-PCR reads with MiXCR, one entry per CDR3 protein. The data show 530,000 or so distinct CDR3 sequences, about 15% seen once. A remark on this clonotype: Its antigen is undetermined.

Here the sequenced sample was PBMCs from blood, taken roughly 13 days after vaccination. The clonotype was recovered from a man aged 45 to 65 who received an inactivated influenza vaccine.

The CDR3 loop is CASRGGLGSYEQYF. As DNA, the CDR3 is TGTGCCTCCAGGGGGGGCCTCGGCTCCTACGAGCAGTACTTC. The chain recombines TRBV6-1 with TRBJ2-7; either TRBD1 or TRBD2 may supply D (7 bases each). V was cut by 11 bases and J by 0 bases, with 17 bases left in between. The CDR3 has 14 residues. CDR1 MNHNS and CDR2 SASEGT come from the germline V gene.